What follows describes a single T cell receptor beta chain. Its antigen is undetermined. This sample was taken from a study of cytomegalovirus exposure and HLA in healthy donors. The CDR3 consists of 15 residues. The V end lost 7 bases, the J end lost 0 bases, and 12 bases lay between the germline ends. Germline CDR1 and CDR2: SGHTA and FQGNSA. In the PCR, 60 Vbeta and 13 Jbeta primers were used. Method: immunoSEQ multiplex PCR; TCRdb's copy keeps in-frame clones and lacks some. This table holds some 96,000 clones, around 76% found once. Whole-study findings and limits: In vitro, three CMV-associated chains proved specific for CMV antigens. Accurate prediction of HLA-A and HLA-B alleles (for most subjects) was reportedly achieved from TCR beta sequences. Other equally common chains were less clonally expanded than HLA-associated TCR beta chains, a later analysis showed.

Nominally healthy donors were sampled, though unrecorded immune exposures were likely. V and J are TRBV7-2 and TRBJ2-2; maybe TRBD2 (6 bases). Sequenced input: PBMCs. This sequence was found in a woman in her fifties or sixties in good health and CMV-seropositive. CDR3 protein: CASKTSHANTGELFF. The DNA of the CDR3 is TGTGCCAGCAAAACTAGCCACGCGAACACCGGGGAGCTGTTTTTT. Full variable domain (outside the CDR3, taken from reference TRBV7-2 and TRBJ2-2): GAGVSQSPSNKVTEKGKDVELRCDPISGHTALYWYRQSLGQGLEFLIYFQGNSAPDKSGLPSDRFSAERTGGSVSTLTIQRTQQEDSAVYLCASKTSHANTGELFFGEGSRLTVL.